The clone carrying this T cell receptor (beta chain) was observed a single time. Profiling relied on immunoSEQ multiplex PCR, and the TCRdb table lists in-frame clones only, not all of them. The table has a few hundred thousand clones, 90% seen once; the top ten hold 9.5% to 15%. Germline V gene data show CDR1 as LNHDA and CDR2 as SQIVND (reference sequence). With 1 base clipped from V and 6 bases from J, the junction kept 5 bases outside the gene matches. This CDR3 is 15 amino acids long. The data belong to a study of Ad26.COV2.S vaccination and SARS-CoV-2 variants. Treatment noted: around 19 received Ad26.COV2.S at low or high dose, single or two shots; roughly five received placebo; per-sample allocation not given. The investigators took samples on day 63 after the first vaccine or placebo injection. This Boston cohort included adults aged 18-55 years.

The TCR originated in a person between 18 and 65 years old who received the Ad26.COV2.S COVID-19 vaccine or a placebo. This specimen was peripheral blood, taken in a trial of Ad26.COV2.S vaccine versus placebo. The chain combines TRBV19 with TRBJ1-2; 10 nucleotides agree with TRBD1. CDR3 amino acids: CASSIAMTGGNGYTF. CDR3 nucleotide sequence: TGTGCCAGTAGTATAGCCATGACAGGGGGCAATGGCTACACCTTC.